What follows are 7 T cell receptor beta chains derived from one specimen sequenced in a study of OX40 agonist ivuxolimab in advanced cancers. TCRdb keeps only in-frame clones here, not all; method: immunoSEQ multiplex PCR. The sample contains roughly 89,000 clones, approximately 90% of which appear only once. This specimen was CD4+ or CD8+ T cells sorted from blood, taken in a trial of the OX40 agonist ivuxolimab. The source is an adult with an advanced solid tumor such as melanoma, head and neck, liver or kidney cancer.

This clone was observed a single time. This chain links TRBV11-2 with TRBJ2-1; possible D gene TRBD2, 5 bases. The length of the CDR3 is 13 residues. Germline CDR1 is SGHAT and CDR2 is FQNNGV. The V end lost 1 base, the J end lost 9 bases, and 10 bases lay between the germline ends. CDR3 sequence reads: CASSLGLEGEQFF. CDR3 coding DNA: TGTGCCAGCAGCTTAGGCCTAGAGGGTGAGCAGTTCTTC.

As DNA, the CDR3 is TGTGCCAGCAGTTCTACTCACACCGGGGAGCTGTTTTTT. It codes for CASSSTHTGELFF. The chain recombines TRBV11-2 with TRBJ2-2; unclear D gene. CDR3 length equals 13 residues. Germline values: CDR1 SGHAT, CDR2 FQNNGV. The germline V and J ends were trimmed by 6 bases and 3 bases, with 8 bases remaining between them.

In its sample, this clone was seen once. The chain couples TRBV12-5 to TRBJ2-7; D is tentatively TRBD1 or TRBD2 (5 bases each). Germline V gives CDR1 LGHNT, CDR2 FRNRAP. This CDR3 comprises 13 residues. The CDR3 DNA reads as TGTGCGAACCCTGGGGGTTTCCCCTACGAGCAGTACTTC. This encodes CANPGGFPYEQYF.

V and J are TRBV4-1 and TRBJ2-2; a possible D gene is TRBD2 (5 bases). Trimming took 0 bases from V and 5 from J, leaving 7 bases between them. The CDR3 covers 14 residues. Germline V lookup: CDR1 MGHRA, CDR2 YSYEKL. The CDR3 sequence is CASSQETGTGELFF. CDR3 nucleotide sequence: TGCGCCAGCAGCCAAGAGACGGGGACCGGGGAGCTGTTTTTT.

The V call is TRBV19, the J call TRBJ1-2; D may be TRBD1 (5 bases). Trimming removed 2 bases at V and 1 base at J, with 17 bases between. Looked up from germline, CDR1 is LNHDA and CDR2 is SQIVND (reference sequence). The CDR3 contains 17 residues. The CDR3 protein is CASSITLPTVINYGYTF. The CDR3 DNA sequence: TGTGCCAGTAGTATAACCCTCCCGACAGTAATTAACTATGGCTACACCTTC.

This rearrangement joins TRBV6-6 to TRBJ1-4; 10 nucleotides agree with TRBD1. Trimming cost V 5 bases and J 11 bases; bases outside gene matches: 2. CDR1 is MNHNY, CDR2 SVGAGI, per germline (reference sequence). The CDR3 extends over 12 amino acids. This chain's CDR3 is CASSEDRGKLFF. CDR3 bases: TGTGCCAGCAGTGAGGACAGGGGGAAACTGTTTTTT.

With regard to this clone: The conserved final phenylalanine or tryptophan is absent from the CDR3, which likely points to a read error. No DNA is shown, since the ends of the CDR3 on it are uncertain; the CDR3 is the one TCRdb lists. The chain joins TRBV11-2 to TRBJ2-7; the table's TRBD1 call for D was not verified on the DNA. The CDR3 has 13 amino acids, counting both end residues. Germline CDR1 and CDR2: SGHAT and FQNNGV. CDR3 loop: CASSLDRDRVGFS.